A selection of T cell receptor beta chains follows, all from one sample in a study of T cell responses to AZD1222 COVID-19 vaccine. Repertoires were generated with immunoSEQ multiplex PCR, while TCRdb's copy carries only in-frame clones and drops some. There are about 110,000 clones in the sample; about 86% occur only once, and less than 3.5% lies in the top ten. Sequenced here: peripheral blood, sampled on day 0 of AZD1222 vaccination. The source is an adult in good health. Both conserved end residues are part of each CDR3. The D gene is left open where the match is weak. A clone size is listed for some rows: how often the clone was seen (once, few, many), or a class if it is expanded.

V gene: TRBV5-1
D gene: NA
clone size: NA
J gene: TRBJ2-2
CDR3 DNA: TGCGCCAGCAGTGAGGGGGAACAGGGTTGGACCGGGGAGCTGTTTTTT
CDR3 protein: CASSEGEQGWTGELFF

V gene: TRBV30
D gene: TRBD2
clone size: once
J gene: TRBJ2-7
CDR3 DNA: TGTGCCTGGAGTCATTTGAGCGGGGGCGAAGGCGAGCAGTACTTC
CDR3 protein: CAWSHLSGGEGEQYF

V gene: TRBV5-1
D gene: NA
clone size: NA
J gene: TRBJ2-7
CDR3 DNA: TGCGCCAGCACCGACTCAGACTACGAGCAGTACTTC
CDR3 protein: CASTDSDYEQYF

V gene: TRBV6-5
D gene: NA
clone size: NA
J gene: TRBJ2-3
CDR3 DNA: TGTGCCAGCAGGACGGGGGGCACAGATACGCAGTATTTT
CDR3 protein: CASRTGGTDTQYF

V gene: TRBV5-1
D gene: TRBD2
clone size: NA
J gene: TRBJ2-5
CDR3 DNA: TGCGCCAGCAGCCCATGGACTAGCGGGGAAGAGACCCAGTACTTC
CDR3 protein: CASSPWTSGEETQYF

V gene: TRBV7-9
D gene: NA
clone size: NA
J gene: TRBJ2-6
CDR3 DNA: TGTGCCAGGGACAGAGTGGCCAACGTCCTGACTTTC
CDR3 protein: CARDRVANVLTF

V gene: TRBV19
D gene: TRBD2
clone size: few
J gene: TRBJ2-7
CDR3 DNA: TGTGCCAGTAGTACCGGCGGGGGGACCTCCTACGAGCAGTACTTC
CDR3 protein: CASSTGGGTSYEQYF

V gene: TRBV6-5
D gene: NA
clone size: NA
J gene: TRBJ2-3
CDR3 DNA: TGTGCCAGCAGTTCTCTCACAGATACGCAGTATTTT
CDR3 protein: CASSSLTDTQYF

V gene: TRBV7-2
D gene: TRBD2
clone size: NA
J gene: TRBJ2-7
CDR3 DNA: TGTGCCAGCAGCTTAGGTCTAGCGGGGGGATCGGGGGAGCAGTACTTC
CDR3 protein: CASSLGLAGGSGEQYF

V gene: TRBV7-2
D gene: NA
clone size: few
J gene: TRBJ2-5
CDR3 DNA: TGTGCCAGCAGCCCGTGGCCCCGGGGGAAAGAGACCCAGTACTTC
CDR3 protein: CASSPWPRGKETQYF

V gene: TRBV6-5
D gene: NA
clone size: NA
J gene: TRBJ1-2
CDR3 DNA: TGTGCCAGCAGTTCCGGATCTAGTTCCAACTATGGCTACACCTTC
CDR3 protein: CASSSGSSSNYGYTF

V gene: TRBV7-2
D gene: TRBD2
clone size: NA
J gene: TRBJ2-1
CDR3 DNA: TGTGCCAGCAGCCTACTAGCGGGGACCTACAATGAGCAGTTCTTC
CDR3 protein: CASSLLAGTYNEQFF

V gene: TRBV6-5
D gene: NA
clone size: NA
J gene: TRBJ1-1
CDR3 DNA: TGTGCCAGCACCCCCGGCCGAGGGGACACTGAAGCTTTCTTT
CDR3 protein: CASTPGRGDTEAFF

V gene: TRBV5-4
D gene: NA
clone size: few
J gene: TRBJ1-3
CDR3 DNA: TGTGCCAGCAGCCAGGTCGGGGGAAACACCATATATTTT
CDR3 protein: CASSQVGGNTIYF

V gene: TRBV6-6
D gene: NA
clone size: few
J gene: TRBJ1-1
CDR3 DNA: TGTGCCAGCACCATGGACACTTACACTGAAGCTTTCTTT
CDR3 protein: CASTMDTYTEAFF

V gene: TRBV3-1/TRBV3-2
D gene: NA
clone size: few
J gene: TRBJ2-5
CDR3 DNA: TGTGCCAGCAGCCCTCAGGGGGGACTAGTGCAAGAGACCCAGTACTTC
CDR3 protein: CASSPQGGLVQETQYF

V gene: TRBV6-1
D gene: NA
clone size: NA
J gene: TRBJ2-7
CDR3 DNA: TGTGCCAGCAGTGAGCACCCACCCCCCTACGAGCAGTACTTC
CDR3 protein: CASSEHPPPYEQYF

V gene: TRBV7-2
D gene: TRBD2
clone size: few
J gene: TRBJ2-5
CDR3 DNA: TGTGCCAGCAGCTTAGTTCTGCGGCTAGCGGGGATGAAAGAGACCCAGTACTTC
CDR3 protein: CASSLVLRLAGMKETQYF

V gene: TRBV3-1/TRBV3-2
D gene: NA
clone size: NA
J gene: TRBJ2-7
CDR3 DNA: TGTGCCAGCAGCCAGACAGAGGACGAGCAGTACTTC
CDR3 protein: CASSQTEDEQYF

V gene: TRBV10-2
D gene: NA
clone size: NA
J gene: TRBJ2-2
CDR3 DNA: TGCGCCAGCAGCGGGACCGGGGAGCTGTTTTTT
CDR3 protein: CASSGTGELFF

V gene: TRBV5-1
D gene: TRBD2
clone size: NA
J gene: TRBJ2-7
CDR3 DNA: TGCGCCAGCAGCACGGGGGGATCCTCCTACGAGCAGTACTTC
CDR3 protein: CASSTGGSSYEQYF

V gene: TRBV4-3
D gene: TRBD1
clone size: few
J gene: TRBJ2-1
CDR3 DNA: TGCGCCAGCAGCTCCAGAACCGGGACAGGGGGCAATGAGCAGTTCTTC
CDR3 protein: CASSSRTGTGGNEQFF

V gene: TRBV2
D gene: NA
clone size: NA
J gene: TRBJ2-5
CDR3 DNA: TGTGCCAGCCCTGGAGGGGGCCAAGAGACCCAGTACTTC
CDR3 protein: CASPGGGQETQYF

V gene: TRBV28
D gene: NA
clone size: NA
J gene: TRBJ1-5
CDR3 DNA: TGTGCCAGCCACGCAGGGGATCAGCCCCAGCATTTT
CDR3 protein: CASHAGDQPQHF

V gene: TRBV27
D gene: NA
clone size: NA
J gene: TRBJ1-1
CDR3 DNA: TGTGCCAGCACCCCCTACGGGATCAGCTTATCGAACACTGAAGCTTTCTTT
CDR3 protein: CASTPYGISLSNTEAFF

V gene: TRBV3-1/TRBV3-2
D gene: NA
clone size: NA
J gene: TRBJ1-3
CDR3 DNA: TGTGCCAGCAGCCATCGTGGGACGTCCGTCTCTGGAAACACCATATATTTT
CDR3 protein: CASSHRGTSVSGNTIYF

V gene: TRBV6-2/TRBV6-3
D gene: NA
clone size: NA
J gene: TRBJ1-1
CDR3 DNA: TGTGCCAGCAGTTACGTAGTTGGGGTGAACACTGAAGCTTTCTTT
CDR3 protein: CASSYVVGVNTEAFF

V gene: TRBV7-3
D gene: TRBD2
clone size: NA
J gene: TRBJ2-3
CDR3 DNA: TGTGCCAGCAGCTTAGTAATTTCGGGGGGATCAGATACGCAGTATTTT
CDR3 protein: CASSLVISGGSDTQYF

V gene: TRBV27
D gene: TRBD2
clone size: once
J gene: TRBJ2-3
CDR3 DNA: TGTGCCAGCAGTTCTCCACTAGCGGCCGCAGATACGCAGTATTTT
CDR3 protein: CASSSPLAAADTQYF

V gene: TRBV5-1
D gene: NA
clone size: NA
J gene: TRBJ2-1
CDR3 DNA: TGCGCCAGCAGCTTGGTTTCGGAGAGTGAGCAGTTCTTC
CDR3 protein: CASSLVSESEQFF

V gene: TRBV5-6
D gene: TRBD1
clone size: NA
J gene: TRBJ1-5
CDR3 DNA: TGTGCCAGCAGCCGGACAGGGAATCAGCCCCAGCATTTT
CDR3 protein: CASSRTGNQPQHF

V gene: TRBV5-6
D gene: NA
clone size: NA
J gene: TRBJ1-6
CDR3 DNA: TGTGCCAGCAGCTTGTTGGCCAATTCACCCCTCCACTTT
CDR3 protein: CASSLLANSPLHF

V gene: TRBV28
D gene: TRBD1
clone size: few
J gene: TRBJ2-7
CDR3 DNA: TGTGCCGGGGGGACAGGGGGATACGAGCAGTACTTC
CDR3 protein: CAGGTGGYEQYF

V gene: TRBV5-3
D gene: NA
clone size: NA
J gene: TRBJ1-2
CDR3 DNA: TGTGCCAGAAGCTTGGTCGGGAGGAACTATGGCTACACCTTC
CDR3 protein: CARSLVGRNYGYTF

V gene: TRBV6-5
D gene: NA
clone size: NA
J gene: TRBJ2-2
CDR3 DNA: TGTGCCAGCATTCCGGCCCCAAGCCGCGGGGAGCTGTTTTTT
CDR3 protein: CASIPAPSRGELFF

V gene: TRBV3-1/TRBV3-2
D gene: NA
clone size: NA
J gene: TRBJ1-3
CDR3 DNA: TGTGCCAGCAGCCCCCAAAGGCTCTCTGGAAACACCATATATTTT
CDR3 protein: CASSPQRLSGNTIYF

V gene: TRBV7-8
D gene: NA
clone size: NA
J gene: TRBJ1-5
CDR3 DNA: TGTGCCAGCAGCTTGGGGAAAGATGGCAATCAGCCCCAGCATTTT
CDR3 protein: CASSLGKDGNQPQHF

V gene: TRBV6-2/TRBV6-3
D gene: NA
clone size: NA
J gene: TRBJ2-7
CDR3 DNA: TGTGCCAGCAGTTACGGGGGCGAGCAGTACTTC
CDR3 protein: CASSYGGEQYF

V gene: TRBV3-1/TRBV3-2
D gene: NA
clone size: NA
J gene: TRBJ2-3
CDR3 DNA: TGTGCCAGCGGGGGCCATAGCACAGATACGCAGTATTTT
CDR3 protein: CASGGHSTDTQYF

V gene: TRBV28
D gene: NA
clone size: once
J gene: TRBJ1-1
CDR3 DNA: TGTGCCAGCAGTCAAGGACTCAAAGGCACTGAAGCTTTCTTT
CDR3 protein: CASSQGLKGTEAFF

V gene: TRBV19
D gene: NA
clone size: NA
J gene: TRBJ1-5
CDR3 DNA: TGTGCCAGTAGTATAGTCTGGAATAGCAATCAGCCCCAGCATTTT
CDR3 protein: CASSIVWNSNQPQHF

V gene: TRBV7-2
D gene: TRBD2
clone size: NA
J gene: TRBJ2-1
CDR3 DNA: TGTGCCAGCACTACTCGTGGCGGGGGGGCGGATGAGCAGTTCTTC
CDR3 protein: CASTTRGGGADEQFF

V gene: TRBV18
D gene: NA
clone size: NA
J gene: TRBJ1-5
CDR3 DNA: TGTGCCAGCTCACCAGGTGAGGGTGGACAGCCCCAGCATTTT
CDR3 protein: CASSPGEGGQPQHF

V gene: TRBV27
D gene: NA
clone size: NA
J gene: TRBJ1-1
CDR3 DNA: TGTGCCAGCAGTTTAAGGCGGAACACTGAAGCTTTCTTT
CDR3 protein: CASSLRRNTEAFF

V gene: TRBV27
D gene: NA
clone size: NA
J gene: TRBJ1-6
CDR3 DNA: TGTGCAGCTTCGTCGTTGAGGAGCTCCTATAATTCACCCCTCCACTTT
CDR3 protein: CAASSLRSSYNSPLHF

V gene: TRBV4-1
D gene: NA
clone size: NA
J gene: TRBJ1-1
CDR3 DNA: TGCGCCAGCAGCCCCTTAGAGGGTCCCGTTGAAGCTTTCTTT
CDR3 protein: CASSPLEGPVEAFF

V gene: TRBV7-6
D gene: NA
clone size: NA
J gene: TRBJ1-6
CDR3 DNA: TGTGCCAGCAGCTTCTTGACAGGAGTGGATAATTCACCCCTCCACTTT
CDR3 protein: CASSFLTGVDNSPLHF

V gene: TRBV5-1
D gene: TRBD1
clone size: once
J gene: TRBJ1-1
CDR3 DNA: TGCGCCAGCAGCCGAGATTTAATAGGGACAGGGGCCGGGTACACTGAAGCTTTCTTT
CDR3 protein: CASSRDLIGTGAGYTEAFF

V gene: TRBV28
D gene: TRBD2
clone size: once
J gene: TRBJ2-1
CDR3 DNA: TGTGCCAGCAGCTCCCCGGCGGTTGTAGCGGGGGGCCAGAATGAGCAGTTCTTC
CDR3 protein: CASSSPAVVAGGQNEQFF

V gene: TRBV6-5
D gene: NA
clone size: NA
J gene: TRBJ1-4
CDR3 DNA: TGTGCCAGCAGTTACTCGGGGGGGAATGAAAAACTGTTTTTT
CDR3 protein: CASSYSGGNEKLFF

V gene: TRBV19
D gene: TRBD2
clone size: NA
J gene: TRBJ2-1
CDR3 DNA: TGTGCCAGTAGCTCCGGGACTAGCGGGGGTCTGAACAATGAGCAGTTCTTC
CDR3 protein: CASSSGTSGGLNNEQFF

V gene: TRBV19
D gene: TRBD1
clone size: NA
J gene: TRBJ1-4
CDR3 DNA: TGTGCCAGTAGTAAGGGGGACAGGGAACATGAAAAACTGTTTTTT
CDR3 protein: CASSKGDREHEKLFF